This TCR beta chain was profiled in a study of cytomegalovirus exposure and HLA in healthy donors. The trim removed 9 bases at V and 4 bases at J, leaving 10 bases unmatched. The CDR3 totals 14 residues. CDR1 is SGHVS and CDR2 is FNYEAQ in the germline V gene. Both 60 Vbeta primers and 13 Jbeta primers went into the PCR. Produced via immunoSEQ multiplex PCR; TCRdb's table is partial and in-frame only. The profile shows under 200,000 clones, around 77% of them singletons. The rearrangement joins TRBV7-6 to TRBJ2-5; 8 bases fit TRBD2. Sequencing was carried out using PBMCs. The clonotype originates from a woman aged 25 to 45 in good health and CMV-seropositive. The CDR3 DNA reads TGTGCCAGTTACTCGGGGGGGGCCGGAGAGACCCAGTACTTC. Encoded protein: CASYSGGAGETQYF.